The sequence of this TCR beta chain was determined in a study of T cell responses to AZD1222 COVID-19 vaccine. The ends were cut back, 3 bases at V and 5 bases at J, with 10 bases in the middle. Germline lookup yields CDR1 GTSNPN and CDR2 SVGIG (reference sequence). The CDR3 consists of 12 residues. Measured with immunoSEQ multiplex PCR; TCRdb has only the in-frame clones, and not every one. The data hold roughly 80,000 clones, with around 93% observed a single time. The TCR was taken from an adult who received the AZD1222 COVID-19 vaccine. Source: peripheral blood, taken 28 days after the second AZD1222 dose. The chain uses TRBV30 and TRBJ1-1; D possibly corresponds to TRBD1 (6 bases). CDR3 nucleotides: TGTGCCTGGAGCCAGGGGCCAACTGAAGCTTTCTTT. This codes for CAWSQGPTEAFF.